Sequencing of this T cell receptor beta chain was carried out in a study of shared T cell receptors in the human thymus listed by TCRdb under 2021. Broadly, across the study: The study examined how self-reactive, shared T-cell receptor alpha chains are generated in the human thymus.

Concerning this clone itself: Its antigen is not yet known. One base away there is no much larger clone; base qualities are not given.

Trimming removed 5 bases from V and 3 bases from J, leaving 17 bases between the germline ends. According to the germline V gene, CDR1 reads SGHVS and CDR2 reads FNYEAQ. The CDR3 numbers 16 residues from cysteine through phenylalanine. Kept here is only the CDR3 DNA, which spans 48 bases and is read in frame from base 1. Libraries were prepared through the immunoSEQ multiplex PCR assay. Sourced from immuneACCESS, this table was stored by TCRdb with only in-frame sequences that have V and J called. A share of the clones is absent; for the studies checked, an unresolved V gene accounts for under half, and the remainder has no known explanation. The table for this sample lists about 660,000 clones; around 87% of them were counted only once. The ten largest account for 0.0094% of the sample. These data also formed part of another study, on human thymus T cells. As the second paper documents: The donors were immunologically healthy infants in Finland who had open corrective cardiac surgery for congenital heart defects. Thymus tissue was collected as surgical resects that were removed during corrective cardiac surgery. V and J gene segment usage appeared biased in both thymic and peripheral blood repertoires. The related research found that thymic TCR repertoires overlapped highly between unrelated individuals. The study described the TCR alpha and beta repertoires in eight or nine infant thymus samples and four matching peripheral blood samples. The infant donors were roughly 7 to 244 days old, and the cohort included six or seven males and a couple of females. Thymocytes were released mechanically from tissue and stored at -70 °C as pellets of about 9.5-32 million cells. A QIAsymphony instrument was used to extract genomic DNA from frozen cell pellets. Using the immunoSEQ multiplex PCR assay, the TCRB and TCRAD loci were amplified from a standardized quantity of quality-controlled genomic DNA. The amplicons covered the V(D)J region and were long enough to include the CDR3 and to identify the V and J genes. The amplicons were sequenced on an Illumina platform via the commercial immunoSEQ service. Primer bias and sequencing errors were corrected as previously described, and TCRAD and TCRB were defined on the basis of the IMGT database. Analysis of the repertoires was done with immunoSEQ Analyzer 3.0 and VDJTools and included basic statistics, V/J segment usage, diversity estimates, rarefaction and pairwise overlap. To estimate diversity, the Chao1, ChaoE, Efron-Thisted, Shannon and inverse Simpson indices were applied, and diversity was also estimated on datasets down-sampled to the smallest sample. Repertoire overlap used strict matching of CDR3 nucleotide sequence, V gene and J gene, with Jaccard-based multidimensional scaling clustering. Thymus samples yielded on average approximately 840,000 unique TCRB clonotypes, compared with around 84,000 from blood samples.

The rearrangement combines TRBV7-6 with TRBJ2-1; a tentative D match to TRBD1 spans 9 bases. Material: thymocytes. The origin of this receptor is a boy under two years old with a congenital heart defect. Donor details come from another sample of the same person, matched by shared clones. The nucleotide sequence reads TGTGCCAGCAGCCTCGGGGGGGACAGGGTCTACAATGAGCAGTTCTTC. Its product reads: CASSLGGDRVYNEQFF.